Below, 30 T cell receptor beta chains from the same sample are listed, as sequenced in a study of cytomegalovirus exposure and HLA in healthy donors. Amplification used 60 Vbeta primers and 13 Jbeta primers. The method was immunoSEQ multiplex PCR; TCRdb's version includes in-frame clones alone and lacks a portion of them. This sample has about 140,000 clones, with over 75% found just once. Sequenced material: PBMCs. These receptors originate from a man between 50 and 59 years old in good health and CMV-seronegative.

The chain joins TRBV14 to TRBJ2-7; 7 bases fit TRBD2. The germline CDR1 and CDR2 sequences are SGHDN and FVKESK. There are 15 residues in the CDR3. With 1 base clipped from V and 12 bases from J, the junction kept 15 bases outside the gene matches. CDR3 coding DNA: TGTGCCAGCAGCCAAGGGAGACTGCGGGGGAGTAGGTTGTACTTC. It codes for CASSQGRLRGSRLYF.

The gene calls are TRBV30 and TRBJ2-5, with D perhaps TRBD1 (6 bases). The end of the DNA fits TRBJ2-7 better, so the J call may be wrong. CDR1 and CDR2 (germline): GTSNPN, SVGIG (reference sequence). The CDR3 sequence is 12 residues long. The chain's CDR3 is CAWNGGGYEQYF. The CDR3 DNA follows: TGTGCCTGGAATGGGGGCGGCTACGAGCAGTACTTC.

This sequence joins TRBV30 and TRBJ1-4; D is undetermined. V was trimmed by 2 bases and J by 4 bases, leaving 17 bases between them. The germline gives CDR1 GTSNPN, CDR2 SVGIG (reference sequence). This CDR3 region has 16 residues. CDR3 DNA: TGTGCCTGGAGTATTGGGCGGCGGGTCCGTAATGAAAAACTGTTTTTT. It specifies CAWSIGRRVRNEKLFF.

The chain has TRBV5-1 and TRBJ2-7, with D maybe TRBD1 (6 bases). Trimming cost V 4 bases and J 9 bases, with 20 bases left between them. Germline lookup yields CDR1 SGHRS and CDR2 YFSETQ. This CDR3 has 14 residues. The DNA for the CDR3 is TGCGCCAGCAGCCTGGACAGAGATGGAGGCCGGCAGTACTTC. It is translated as CASSLDRDGGRQYF.

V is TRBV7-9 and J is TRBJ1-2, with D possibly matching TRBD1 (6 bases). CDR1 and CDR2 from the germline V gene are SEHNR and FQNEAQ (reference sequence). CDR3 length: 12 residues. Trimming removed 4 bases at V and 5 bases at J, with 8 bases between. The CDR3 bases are TGTGCCAGCAGCTCCGGGACATATGGCTACACCTTC. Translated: CASSSGTYGYTF.

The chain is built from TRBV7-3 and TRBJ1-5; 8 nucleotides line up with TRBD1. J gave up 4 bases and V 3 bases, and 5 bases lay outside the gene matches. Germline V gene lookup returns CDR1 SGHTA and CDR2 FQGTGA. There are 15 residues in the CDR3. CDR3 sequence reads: CASSLTGEENQPQHF. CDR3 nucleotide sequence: TGTGCCAGCAGCTTGACAGGGGAGGAAAATCAGCCCCAGCATTTT.

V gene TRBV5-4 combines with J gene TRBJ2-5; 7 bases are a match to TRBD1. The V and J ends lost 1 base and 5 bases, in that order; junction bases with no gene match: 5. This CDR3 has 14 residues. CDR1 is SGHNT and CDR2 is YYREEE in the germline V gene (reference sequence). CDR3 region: CASSLNRGSETQYF. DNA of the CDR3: TGTGCCAGCAGCTTGAACAGGGGATCGGAGACCCAGTACTTC.

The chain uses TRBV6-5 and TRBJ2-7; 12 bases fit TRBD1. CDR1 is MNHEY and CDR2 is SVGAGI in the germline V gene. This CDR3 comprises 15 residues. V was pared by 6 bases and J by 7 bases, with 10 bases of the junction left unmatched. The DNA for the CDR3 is TGTGCCAGCAGCCAACCGGGACAGGGGGCGAGGGAGCAGTACTTC. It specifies CASSQPGQGAREQYF.

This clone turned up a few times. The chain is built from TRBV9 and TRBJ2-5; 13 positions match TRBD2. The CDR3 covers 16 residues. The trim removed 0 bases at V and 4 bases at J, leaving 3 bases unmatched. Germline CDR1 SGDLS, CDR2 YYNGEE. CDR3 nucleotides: TGTGCCAGCAGCGTAGAGGGACTAGCGGGAAGAGAGACCCAGTACTTC. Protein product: CASSVEGLAGRETQYF. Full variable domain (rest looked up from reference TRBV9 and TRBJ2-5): DSGVTQTPKHLITATGQRVTLRCSPRSGDLSVYWYQQSLDQGLQFLIQYYNGEERAKGNILERFSAQQFPDLHSELNLSSLELGDSALYFCASSVEGLAGRETQYFGPGTRLLVL.

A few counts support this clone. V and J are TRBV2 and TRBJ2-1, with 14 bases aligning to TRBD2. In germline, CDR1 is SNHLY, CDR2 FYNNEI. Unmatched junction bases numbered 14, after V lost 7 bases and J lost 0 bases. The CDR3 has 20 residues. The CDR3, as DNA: TGTGCCAGCACCTACTCAGGGACTAGCGGGGGACAGAGCTCCTACAATGAGCAGTTCTTC. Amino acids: CASTYSGTSGGQSSYNEQFF.

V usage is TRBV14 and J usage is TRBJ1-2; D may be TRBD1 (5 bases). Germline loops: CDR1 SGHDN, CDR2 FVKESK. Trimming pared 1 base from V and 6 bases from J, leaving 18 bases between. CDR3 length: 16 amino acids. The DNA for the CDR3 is TGTGCCAGCAGCCAAGCCCGGGGAGGGGCGATCGATGGCTACACCTTC. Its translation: CASSQARGGAIDGYTF.

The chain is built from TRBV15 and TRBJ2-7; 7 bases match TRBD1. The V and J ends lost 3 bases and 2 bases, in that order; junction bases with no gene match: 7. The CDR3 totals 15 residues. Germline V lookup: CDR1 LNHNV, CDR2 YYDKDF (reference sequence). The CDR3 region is CATSRGQTIAYEQYF. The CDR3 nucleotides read TGTGCCACCAGCAGGGGACAGACGATCGCCTACGAGCAGTACTTC.

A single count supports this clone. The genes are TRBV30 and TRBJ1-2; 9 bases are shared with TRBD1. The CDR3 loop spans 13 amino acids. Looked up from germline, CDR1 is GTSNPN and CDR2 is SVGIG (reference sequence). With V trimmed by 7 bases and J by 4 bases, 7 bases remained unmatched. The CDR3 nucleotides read TGTGCCTTGACCACAGGGGGCAGCTATGGCTACACCTTC. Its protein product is CALTTGGSYGYTF.

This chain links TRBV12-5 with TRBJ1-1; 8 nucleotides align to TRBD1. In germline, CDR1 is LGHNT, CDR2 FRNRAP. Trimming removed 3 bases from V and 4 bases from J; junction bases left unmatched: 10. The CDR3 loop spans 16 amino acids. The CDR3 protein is CASGFALDRVGTEAFF. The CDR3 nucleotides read TGTGCTAGTGGTTTCGCCTTGGACAGGGTCGGCACTGAAGCTTTCTTT.

The CDR3 DNA reads TGTGCCAGTAGCCTGACCCGGGACAGGGCGAGAACTAATGAAAAACTGTTTTTT. As protein: CASSLTRDRARTNEKLFF. The chain links TRBV19 to TRBJ1-4; 9 nucleotides align to TRBD1. This CDR3 is built from 18 residues. Germline V gene lookup returns CDR1 LNHDA and CDR2 SQIVND (reference sequence). The J segment lost 1 base and the V segment lost 6 bases, leaving 12 bases of the junction unmatched.

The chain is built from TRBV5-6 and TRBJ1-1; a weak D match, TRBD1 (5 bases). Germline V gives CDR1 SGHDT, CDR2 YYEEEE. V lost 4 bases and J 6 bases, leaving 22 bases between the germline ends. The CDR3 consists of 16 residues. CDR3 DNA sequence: TGTGCCAGCAGCCCTCTCACTGGGGGGGTTATGGCTGAAGCTTTCTTT. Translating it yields CASSPLTGGVMAEAFF. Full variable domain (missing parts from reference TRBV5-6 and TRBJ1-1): DAGVTQSPTHLIKTRGQQVTLRCSPKSGHDTVSWYQQALGQGPQFIFQYYEEEERQRGNFPDRFSGHQFPNYSSELNVNALLLGDSALYLCASSPLTGGVMAEAFFGQGTRLTVV.

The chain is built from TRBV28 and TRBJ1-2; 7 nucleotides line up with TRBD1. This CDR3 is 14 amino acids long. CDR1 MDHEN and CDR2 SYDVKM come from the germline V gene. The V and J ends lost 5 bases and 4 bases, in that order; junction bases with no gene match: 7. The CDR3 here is CASSMTGRSYGYTF. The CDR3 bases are TGTGCCAGCAGTATGACAGGGAGGTCCTATGGCTACACCTTC.

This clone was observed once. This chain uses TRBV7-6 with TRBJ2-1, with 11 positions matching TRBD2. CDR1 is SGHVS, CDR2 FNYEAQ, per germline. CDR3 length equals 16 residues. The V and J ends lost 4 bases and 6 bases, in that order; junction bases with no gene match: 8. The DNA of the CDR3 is TGTGCCAGCAGCTCCCTAGCGGGGGGATGGGGCAATGAGCAGTTCTTC. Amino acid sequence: CASSSLAGGWGNEQFF.

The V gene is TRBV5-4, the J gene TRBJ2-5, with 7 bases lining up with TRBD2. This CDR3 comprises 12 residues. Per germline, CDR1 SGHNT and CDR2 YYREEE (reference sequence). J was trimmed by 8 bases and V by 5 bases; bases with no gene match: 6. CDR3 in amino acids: CASRGTTQTQYF. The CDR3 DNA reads TGTGCCAGCAGAGGGACTACCCAAACCCAGTACTTC.

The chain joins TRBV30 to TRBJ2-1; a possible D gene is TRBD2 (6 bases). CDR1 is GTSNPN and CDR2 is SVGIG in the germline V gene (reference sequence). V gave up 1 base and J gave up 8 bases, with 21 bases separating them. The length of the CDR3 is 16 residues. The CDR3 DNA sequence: TGTGCCTGGAGTGGTTGGACTAAAACGACGAACGATGAGCAGTTCTTC. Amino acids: CAWSGWTKTTNDEQFF.

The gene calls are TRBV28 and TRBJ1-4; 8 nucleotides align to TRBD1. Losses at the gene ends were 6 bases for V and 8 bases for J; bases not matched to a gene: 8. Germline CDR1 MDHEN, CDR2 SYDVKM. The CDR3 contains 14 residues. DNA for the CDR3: TGTGCCAGCAGCCCGTCCGGGACAGGCGAAAAACTGTTTTTT. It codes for CASSPSGTGEKLFF.

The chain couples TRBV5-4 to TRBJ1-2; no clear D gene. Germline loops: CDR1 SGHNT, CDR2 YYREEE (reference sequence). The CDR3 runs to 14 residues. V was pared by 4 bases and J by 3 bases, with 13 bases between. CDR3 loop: CASSMPTADYGYTF. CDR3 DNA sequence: TGTGCCAGCAGCATGCCCACAGCGGACTATGGCTACACCTTC. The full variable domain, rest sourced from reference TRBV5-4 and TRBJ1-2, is ETGVTQSPTHLIKTRGQQVTLRCSSQSGHNTVSWYQQALGQGPQFIFQYYREEENGRGNFPPRFSGLQFPNYSSELNVNALELDDSALYLCASSMPTADYGYTFGSGTRLTVV.

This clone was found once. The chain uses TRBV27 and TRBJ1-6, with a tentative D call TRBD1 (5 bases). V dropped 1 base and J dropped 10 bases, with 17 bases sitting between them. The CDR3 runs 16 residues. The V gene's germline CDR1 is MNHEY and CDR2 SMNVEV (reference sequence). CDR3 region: CASSLWAGRAESPLHF. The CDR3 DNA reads TGTGCCAGCAGTTTATGGGCCGGCAGGGCTGAATCACCCCTCCACTTT.

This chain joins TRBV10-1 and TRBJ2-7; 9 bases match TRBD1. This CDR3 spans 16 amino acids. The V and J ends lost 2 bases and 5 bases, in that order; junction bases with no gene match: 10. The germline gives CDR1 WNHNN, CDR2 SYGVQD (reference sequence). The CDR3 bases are TGCGCCAGCAGTGAGAAGGGTAAGGACAGGGGCCACGAGCAGTACTTC. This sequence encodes CASSEKGKDRGHEQYF.

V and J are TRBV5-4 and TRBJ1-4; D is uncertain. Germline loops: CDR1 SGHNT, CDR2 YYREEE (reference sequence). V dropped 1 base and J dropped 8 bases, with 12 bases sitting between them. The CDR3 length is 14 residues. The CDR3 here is CASSLSGSGEKLFF. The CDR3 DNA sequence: TGTGCCAGCAGCTTGTCGGGGTCGGGCGAAAAACTGTTTTTT.

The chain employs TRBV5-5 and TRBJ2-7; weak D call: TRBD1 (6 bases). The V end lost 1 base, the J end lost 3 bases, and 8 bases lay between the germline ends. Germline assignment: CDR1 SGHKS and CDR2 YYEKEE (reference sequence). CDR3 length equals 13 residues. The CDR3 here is CASSLQGGYEQYF. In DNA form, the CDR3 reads TGTGCCAGCAGCTTGCAAGGGGGCTACGAGCAGTACTTC. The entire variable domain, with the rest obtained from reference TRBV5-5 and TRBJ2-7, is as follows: DAGVTQSPTHLIKTRGQQVTLRCSPISGHKSVSWYQQVLGQGPQFIFQYYEKEERGRGNFPDRFSARQFPNYSSELNVNALLLGDSALYLCASSLQGGYEQYFGPGTRLTVT.

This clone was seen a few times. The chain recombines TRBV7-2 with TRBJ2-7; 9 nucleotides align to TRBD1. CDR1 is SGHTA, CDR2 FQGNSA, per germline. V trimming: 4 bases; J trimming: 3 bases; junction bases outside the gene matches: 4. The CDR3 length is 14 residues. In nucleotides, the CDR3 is TGTGCCAGCAGCTCCGGGACAGGGTACTACGAGCAGTACTTC. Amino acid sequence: CASSSGTGYYEQYF.

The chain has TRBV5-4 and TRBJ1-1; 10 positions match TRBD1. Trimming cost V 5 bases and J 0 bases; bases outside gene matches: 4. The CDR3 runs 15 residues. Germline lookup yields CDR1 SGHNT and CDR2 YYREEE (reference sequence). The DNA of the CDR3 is TGTGCCAGCAGTCTGGGGACAGGGGTGAACACTGAAGCTTTCTTT. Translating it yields CASSLGTGVNTEAFF.

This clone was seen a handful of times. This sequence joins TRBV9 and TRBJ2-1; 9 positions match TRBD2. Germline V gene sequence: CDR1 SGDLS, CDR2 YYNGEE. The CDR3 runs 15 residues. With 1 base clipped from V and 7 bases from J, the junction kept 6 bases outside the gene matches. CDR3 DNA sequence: TGTGCCAGCAGCGTAAGTGCGGGGGGGCGAAATGAGCAGTTCTTC. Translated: CASSVSAGGRNEQFF.

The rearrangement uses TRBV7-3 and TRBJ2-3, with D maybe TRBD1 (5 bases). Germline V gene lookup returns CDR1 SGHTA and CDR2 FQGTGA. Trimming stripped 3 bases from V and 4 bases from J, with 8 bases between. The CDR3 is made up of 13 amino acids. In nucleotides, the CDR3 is TGTGCCAGCAGCTTCCCAGGGTCAGATACGCAGTATTTT. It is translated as CASSFPGSDTQYF.